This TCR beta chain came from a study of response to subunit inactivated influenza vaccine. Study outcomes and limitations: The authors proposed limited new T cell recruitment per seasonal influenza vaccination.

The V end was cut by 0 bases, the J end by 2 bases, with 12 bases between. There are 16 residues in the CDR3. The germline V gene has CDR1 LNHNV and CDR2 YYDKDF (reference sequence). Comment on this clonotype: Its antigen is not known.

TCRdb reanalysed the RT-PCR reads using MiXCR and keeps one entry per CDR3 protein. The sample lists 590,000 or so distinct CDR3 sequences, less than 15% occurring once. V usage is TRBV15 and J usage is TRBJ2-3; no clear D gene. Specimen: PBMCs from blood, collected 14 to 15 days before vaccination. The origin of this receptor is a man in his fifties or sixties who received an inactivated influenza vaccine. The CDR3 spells CATSRDNHGDTDTQYF. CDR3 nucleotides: TGTGCCACCAGCAGAGATAACCACGGAGACACAGATACGCAGTATTTT.